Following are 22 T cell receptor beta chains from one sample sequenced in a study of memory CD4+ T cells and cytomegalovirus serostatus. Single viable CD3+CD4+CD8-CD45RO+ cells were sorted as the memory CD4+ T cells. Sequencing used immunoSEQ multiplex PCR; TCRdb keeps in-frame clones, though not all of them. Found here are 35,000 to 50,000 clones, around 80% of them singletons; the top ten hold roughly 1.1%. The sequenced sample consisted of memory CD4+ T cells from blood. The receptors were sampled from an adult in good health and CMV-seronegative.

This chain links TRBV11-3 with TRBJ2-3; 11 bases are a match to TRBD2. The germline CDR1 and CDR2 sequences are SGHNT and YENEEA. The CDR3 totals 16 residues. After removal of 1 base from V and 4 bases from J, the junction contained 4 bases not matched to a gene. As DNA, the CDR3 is TGTGCCAGCAGCTTAGTACTAGCGGGAGTGGCAGATACGCAGTATTTT. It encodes CASSLVLAGVADTQYF.

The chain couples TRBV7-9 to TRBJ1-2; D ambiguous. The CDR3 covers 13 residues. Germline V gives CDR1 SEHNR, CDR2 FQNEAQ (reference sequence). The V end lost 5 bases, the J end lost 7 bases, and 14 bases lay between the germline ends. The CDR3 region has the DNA TGTGCCAGCAGCCAGCTTGGGGAGCCTGGCTACACCTTC. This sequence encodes CASSQLGEPGYTF.

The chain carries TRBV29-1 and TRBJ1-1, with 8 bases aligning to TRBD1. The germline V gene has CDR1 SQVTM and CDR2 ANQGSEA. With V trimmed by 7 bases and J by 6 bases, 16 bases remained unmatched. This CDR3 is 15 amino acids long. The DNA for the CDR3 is TGCAGCGGAGGGACAGGTTTTCTTGGAATCGCTGAAGCTTTCTTT. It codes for CSGGTGFLGIAEAFF.

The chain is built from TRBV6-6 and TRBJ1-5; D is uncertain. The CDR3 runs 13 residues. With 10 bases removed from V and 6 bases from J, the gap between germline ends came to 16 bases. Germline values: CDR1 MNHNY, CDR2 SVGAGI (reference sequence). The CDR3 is CATTSQVGQPQHF. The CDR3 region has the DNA TGTGCCACCACCTCCCAGGTGGGTCAGCCCCAGCATTTT.

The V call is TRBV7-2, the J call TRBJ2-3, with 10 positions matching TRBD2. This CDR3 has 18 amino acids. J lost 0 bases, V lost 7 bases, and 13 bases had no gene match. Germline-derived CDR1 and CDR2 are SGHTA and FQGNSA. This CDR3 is CASTYGLAASYSTDTQYF. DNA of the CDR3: TGTGCCAGCACCTACGGACTAGCGGCATCTTATAGCACAGATACGCAGTATTTT. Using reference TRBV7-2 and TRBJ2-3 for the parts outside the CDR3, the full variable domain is GAGVSQSPSNKVTEKGKDVELRCDPISGHTALYWYRQSLGQGLEFLIYFQGNSAPDKSGLPSDRFSAERTGGSVSTLTIQRTQQEDSAVYLCASTYGLAASYSTDTQYFGPGTRLTVL.

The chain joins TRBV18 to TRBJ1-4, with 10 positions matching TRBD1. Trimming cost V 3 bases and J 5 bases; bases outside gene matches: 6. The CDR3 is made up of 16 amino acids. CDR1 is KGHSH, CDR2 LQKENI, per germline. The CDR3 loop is CASSPWTGGENEKLFF. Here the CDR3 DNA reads TGTGCCAGCTCACCGTGGACAGGGGGAGAAAATGAAAAACTGTTTTTT.

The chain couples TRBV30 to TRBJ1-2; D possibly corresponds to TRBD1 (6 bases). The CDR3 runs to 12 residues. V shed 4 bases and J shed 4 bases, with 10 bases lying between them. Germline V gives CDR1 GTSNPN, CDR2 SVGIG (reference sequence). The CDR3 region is CAWNTGTYGYTF. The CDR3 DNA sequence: TGTGCCTGGAATACAGGGACCTATGGCTACACCTTC.

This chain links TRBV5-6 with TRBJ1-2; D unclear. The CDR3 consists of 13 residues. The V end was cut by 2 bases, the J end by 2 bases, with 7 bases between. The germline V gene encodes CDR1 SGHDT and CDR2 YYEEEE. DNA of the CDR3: TGTGCCAGCAGCTTTGAGGGAAACTATGGCTACACCTTC. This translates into CASSFEGNYGYTF.

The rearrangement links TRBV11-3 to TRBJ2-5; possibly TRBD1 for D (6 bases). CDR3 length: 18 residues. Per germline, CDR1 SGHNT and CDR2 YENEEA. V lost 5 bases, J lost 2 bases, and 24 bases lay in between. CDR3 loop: CASSPEGSGTRRQETQYF. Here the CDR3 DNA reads TGTGCCAGCAGCCCAGAGGGTTCAGGGACAAGGAGACAAGAGACCCAGTACTTC.

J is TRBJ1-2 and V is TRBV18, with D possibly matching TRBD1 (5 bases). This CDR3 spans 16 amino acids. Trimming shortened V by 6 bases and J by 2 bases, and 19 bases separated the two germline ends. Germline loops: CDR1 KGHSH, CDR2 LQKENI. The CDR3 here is CASSLKALTDNYGYTF. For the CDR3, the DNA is TGTGCCAGCTCCCTAAAAGCCTTGACAGACAACTATGGCTACACCTTC.

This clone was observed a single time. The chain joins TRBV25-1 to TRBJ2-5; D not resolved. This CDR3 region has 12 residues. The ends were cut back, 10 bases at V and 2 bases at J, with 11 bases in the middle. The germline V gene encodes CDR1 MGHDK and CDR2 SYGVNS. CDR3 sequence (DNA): TGTGCCACCAGGTGGGAACAAGAGACCCAGTACTTC. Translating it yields CATRWEQETQYF.

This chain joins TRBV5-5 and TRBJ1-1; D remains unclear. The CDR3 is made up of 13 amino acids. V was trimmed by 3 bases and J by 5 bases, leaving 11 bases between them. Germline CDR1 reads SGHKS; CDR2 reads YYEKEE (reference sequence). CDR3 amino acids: CASSYIRKTEAFF. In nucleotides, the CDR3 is TGTGCCAGCAGCTACATAAGGAAAACTGAAGCTTTCTTT.

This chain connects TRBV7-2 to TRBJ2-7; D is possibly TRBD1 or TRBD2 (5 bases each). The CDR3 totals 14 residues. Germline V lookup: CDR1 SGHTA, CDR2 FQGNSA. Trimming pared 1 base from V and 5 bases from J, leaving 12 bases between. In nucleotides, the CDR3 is TGTGCCAGCAGCTTAGGTGGGGGAGCCCACGAGCAGTACTTC. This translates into CASSLGGGAHEQYF.

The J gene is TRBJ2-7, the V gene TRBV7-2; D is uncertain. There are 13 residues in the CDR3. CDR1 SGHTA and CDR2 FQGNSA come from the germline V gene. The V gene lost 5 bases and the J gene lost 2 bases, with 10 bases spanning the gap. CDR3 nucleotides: TGTGCCAGCAGCCCCCAAGGCCCCTACGAGCAGTACTTC. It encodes CASSPQGPYEQYF.

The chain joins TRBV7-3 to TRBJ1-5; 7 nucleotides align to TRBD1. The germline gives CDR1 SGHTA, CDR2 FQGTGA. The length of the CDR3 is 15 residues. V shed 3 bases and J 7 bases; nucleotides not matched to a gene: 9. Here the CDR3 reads CASSFLQGRWQPQHF. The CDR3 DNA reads TGTGCCAGCAGCTTTCTACAGGGGCGTTGGCAGCCCCAGCATTTT.

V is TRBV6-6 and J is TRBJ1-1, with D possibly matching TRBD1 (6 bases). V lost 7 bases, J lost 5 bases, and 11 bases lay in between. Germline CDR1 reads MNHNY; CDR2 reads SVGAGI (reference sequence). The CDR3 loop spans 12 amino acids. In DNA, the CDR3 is TGTGCCAGCATGGGGGCAAGGACTGAAGCTTTCTTT. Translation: CASMGARTEAFF.

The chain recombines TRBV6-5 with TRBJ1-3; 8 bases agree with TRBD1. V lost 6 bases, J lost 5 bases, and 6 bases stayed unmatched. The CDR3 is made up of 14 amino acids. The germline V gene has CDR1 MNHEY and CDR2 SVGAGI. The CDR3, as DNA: TGTGCCAGCAGCCCCGGGACAGGCAGAAACACCATATATTTT. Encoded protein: CASSPGTGRNTIYF.

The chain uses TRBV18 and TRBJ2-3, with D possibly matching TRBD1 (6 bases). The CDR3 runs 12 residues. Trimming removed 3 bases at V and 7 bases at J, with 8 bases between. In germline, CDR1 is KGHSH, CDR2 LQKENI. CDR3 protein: CASSPQGNTQYF. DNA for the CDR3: TGTGCCAGCTCACCGCAGGGGAATACGCAGTATTTT.

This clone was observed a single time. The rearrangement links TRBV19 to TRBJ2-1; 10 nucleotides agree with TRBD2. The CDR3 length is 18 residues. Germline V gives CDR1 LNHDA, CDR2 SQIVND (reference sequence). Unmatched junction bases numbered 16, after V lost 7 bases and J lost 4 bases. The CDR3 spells CASTPRTSGGRGYNEQFF. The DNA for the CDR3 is TGTGCCAGTACCCCGAGGACTAGCGGAGGGAGGGGGTACAATGAGCAGTTCTTC.

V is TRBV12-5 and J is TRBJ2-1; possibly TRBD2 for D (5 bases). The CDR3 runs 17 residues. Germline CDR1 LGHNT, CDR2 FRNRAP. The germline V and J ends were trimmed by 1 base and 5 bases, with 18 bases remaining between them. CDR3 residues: CASGLATLGRRDNEQFF. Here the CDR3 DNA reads TGTGCTAGTGGTTTGGCCACACTAGGGCGAAGGGACAATGAGCAGTTCTTC. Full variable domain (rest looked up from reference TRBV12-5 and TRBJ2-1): DARVTQTPRHKVTEMGQEVTMRCQPILGHNTVFWYRQTMMQGLELLAYFRNRAPLDDSGMPKDRFSAEMPDATLATLKIQPSEPRDSAVYFCASGLATLGRRDNEQFFGPGTRLTVL.

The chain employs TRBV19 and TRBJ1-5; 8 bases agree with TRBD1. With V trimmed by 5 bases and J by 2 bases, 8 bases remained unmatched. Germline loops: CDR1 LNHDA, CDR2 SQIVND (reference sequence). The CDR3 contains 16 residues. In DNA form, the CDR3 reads TGTGCCAGTAGTGTTTACAGGGGGGGCGGCAATCAGCCCCAGCATTTT. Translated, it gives CASSVYRGGGNQPQHF.

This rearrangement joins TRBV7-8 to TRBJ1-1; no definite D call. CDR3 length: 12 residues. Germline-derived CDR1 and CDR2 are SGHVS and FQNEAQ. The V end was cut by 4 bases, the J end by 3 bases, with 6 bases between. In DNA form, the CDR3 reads TGTGCCAGCAGCTCGAGCGACACTGAAGCTTTCTTT. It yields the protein CASSSSDTEAFF.